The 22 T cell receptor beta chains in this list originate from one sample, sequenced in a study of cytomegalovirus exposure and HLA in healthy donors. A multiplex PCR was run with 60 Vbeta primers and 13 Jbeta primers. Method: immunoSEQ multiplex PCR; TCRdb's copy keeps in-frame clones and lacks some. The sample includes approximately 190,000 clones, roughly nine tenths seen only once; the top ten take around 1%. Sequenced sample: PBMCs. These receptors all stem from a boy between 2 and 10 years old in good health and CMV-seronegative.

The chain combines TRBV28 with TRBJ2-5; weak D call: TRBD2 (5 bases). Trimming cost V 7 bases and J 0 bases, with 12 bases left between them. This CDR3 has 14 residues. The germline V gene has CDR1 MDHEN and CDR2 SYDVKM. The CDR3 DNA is TGTGCCAGCACCTTAGGGAGTTACCAAGAGACCCAGTACTTC. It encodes CASTLGSYQETQYF. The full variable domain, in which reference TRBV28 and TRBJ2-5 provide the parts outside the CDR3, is DVKVTQSSRYLVKRTGEKVFLECVQDMDHENMFWYRQDPGLGLRLIYFSYDVKMKEKGDIPEGYSVSREKKERFSLILESASTNQTSMYLCASTLGSYQETQYFGPGTRLLVL.

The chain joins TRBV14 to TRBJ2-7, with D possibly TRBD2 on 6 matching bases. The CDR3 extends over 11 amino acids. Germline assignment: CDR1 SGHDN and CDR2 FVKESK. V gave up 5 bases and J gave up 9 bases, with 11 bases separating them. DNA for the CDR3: TGTGCCAGCAGCGCGCGGGGCATGCAGTACTTC. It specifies CASSARGMQYF. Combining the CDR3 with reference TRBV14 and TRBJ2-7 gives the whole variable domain EAGVTQFPSHSVIEKGQTVTLRCDPISGHDNLYWYRRVMGKEIKFLLHFVKESKQDESGMPNNRFLAERTGGTYSTLKVQPAELEDSGVYFCASSARGMQYFGPGTRLTVT.

CDR3 sequence reads: CASRPLGTRSIEQFF. The CDR3 region has the DNA TGTGCCAGCAGGCCGCTCGGGACTAGATCGATTGAGCAGTTCTTC. The chain employs TRBV28 and TRBJ2-1; the match to TRBD2 covers 8 bases. The CDR3 loop spans 15 amino acids. V gave up 6 bases and J gave up 9 bases; unmatched junction bases: 13. Looked up from germline, CDR1 is MDHEN and CDR2 is SYDVKM.

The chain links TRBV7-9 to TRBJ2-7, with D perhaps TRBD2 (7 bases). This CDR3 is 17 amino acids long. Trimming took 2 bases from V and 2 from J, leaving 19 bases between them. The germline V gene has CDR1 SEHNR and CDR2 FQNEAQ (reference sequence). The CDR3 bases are TGTGCCAGCAGCTTATATAGGGGGGGGACGGCGGCCTACGAGCAGTACTTC. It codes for CASSLYRGGTAAYEQYF.

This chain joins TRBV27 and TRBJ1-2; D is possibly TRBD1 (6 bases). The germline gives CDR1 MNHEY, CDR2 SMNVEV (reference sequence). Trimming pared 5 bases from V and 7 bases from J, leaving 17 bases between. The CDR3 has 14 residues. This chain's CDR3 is CASSPAPQGLGYTF. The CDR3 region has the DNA TGTGCCAGCAGTCCCGCCCCCCAGGGGCTTGGCTACACCTTC.

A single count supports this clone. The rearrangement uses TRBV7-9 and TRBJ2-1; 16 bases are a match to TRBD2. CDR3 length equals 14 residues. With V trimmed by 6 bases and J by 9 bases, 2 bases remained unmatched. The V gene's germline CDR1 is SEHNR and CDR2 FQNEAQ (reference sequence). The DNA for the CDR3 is TGTGCCAGCAGAGGGACTAGCGGGAGGGCTGAGCAGTTCTTC. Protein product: CASRGTSGRAEQFF.

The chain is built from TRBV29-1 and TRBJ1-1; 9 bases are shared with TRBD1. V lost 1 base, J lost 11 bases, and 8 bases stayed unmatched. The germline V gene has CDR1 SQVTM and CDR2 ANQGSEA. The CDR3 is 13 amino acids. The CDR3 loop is CSVEGGTGTMAFF. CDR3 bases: TGCAGCGTTGAAGGGGGGACAGGGACGATGGCTTTCTTT.

The CDR3 bases are TGTGCCACCAGTTCCGGGTACAATGAGCAGTTCTTC. Translation: CATSSGYNEQFF. The V gene is TRBV15, the J gene TRBJ2-1; no definite D call. This CDR3 comprises 12 residues. Trimming left V 6 bases short and J 4 bases short, with 7 bases between. The germline CDR1 and CDR2 sequences are LNHNV and YYDKDF (reference sequence). Based on the CDR3 plus reference TRBV15 and TRBJ2-1, the full variable domain is DAMVIQNPRYQVTQFGKPVTLSCSQTLNHNVMYWYQQKSSQAPKLLFHYYDKDFNNEADTPDNFQSRRPNTSFCFLDIRSPGLGDTAMYLCATSSGYNEQFFGPGTRLTVL.

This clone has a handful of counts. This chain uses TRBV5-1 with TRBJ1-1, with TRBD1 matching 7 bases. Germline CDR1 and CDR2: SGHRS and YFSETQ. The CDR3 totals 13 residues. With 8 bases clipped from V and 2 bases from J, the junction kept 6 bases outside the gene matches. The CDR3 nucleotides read TGCGCCAGTAAGGGACAGCTAAACACTGAAGCTTTCTTT. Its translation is CASKGQLNTEAFF.

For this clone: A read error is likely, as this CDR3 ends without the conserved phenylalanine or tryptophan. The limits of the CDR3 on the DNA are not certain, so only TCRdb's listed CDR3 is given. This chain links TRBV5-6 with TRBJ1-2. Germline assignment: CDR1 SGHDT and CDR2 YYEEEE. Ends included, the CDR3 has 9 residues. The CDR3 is CASSLDPVL.

The chain's CDR3 is CASSPEAGFPGDEQYF. The CDR3 bases are TGTGCCAGCAGTCCCGAAGCGGGGTTCCCCGGGGACGAGCAGTACTTC. This chain links TRBV27 with TRBJ2-7, with 7 positions matching TRBD2. CDR1 is MNHEY and CDR2 is SMNVEV in the germline V gene (reference sequence). The ends lost 5 bases at V and 5 bases at J; junction bases unmatched: 15. This CDR3 is 16 amino acids long.

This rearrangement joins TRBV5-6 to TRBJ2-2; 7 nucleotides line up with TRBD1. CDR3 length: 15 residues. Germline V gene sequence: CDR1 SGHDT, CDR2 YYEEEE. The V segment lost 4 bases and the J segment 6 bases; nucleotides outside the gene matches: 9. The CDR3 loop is CASSPTGLRAGELFF. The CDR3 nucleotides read TGTGCCAGCAGCCCGACAGGGTTAAGGGCCGGGGAGCTGTTTTTT. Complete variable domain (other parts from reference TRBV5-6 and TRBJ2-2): DAGVTQSPTHLIKTRGQQVTLRCSPKSGHDTVSWYQQALGQGPQFIFQYYEEEERQRGNFPDRFSGHQFPNYSSELNVNALLLGDSALYLCASSPTGLRAGELFFGEGSRLTVL.

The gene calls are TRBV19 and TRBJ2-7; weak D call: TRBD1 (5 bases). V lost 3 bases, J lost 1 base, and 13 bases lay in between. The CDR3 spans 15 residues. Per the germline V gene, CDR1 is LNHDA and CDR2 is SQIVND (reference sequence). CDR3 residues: CASSMGRATSYEQYF. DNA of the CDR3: TGTGCCAGTAGTATGGGCAGGGCGACTTCCTACGAGCAGTACTTC.

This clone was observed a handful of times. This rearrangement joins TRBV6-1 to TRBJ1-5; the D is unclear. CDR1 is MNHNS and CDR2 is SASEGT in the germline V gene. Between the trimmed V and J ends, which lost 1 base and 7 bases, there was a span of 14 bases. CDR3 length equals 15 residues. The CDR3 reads CASSEGESGYQPQHF. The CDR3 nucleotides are TGTGCCAGCAGTGAAGGGGAATCGGGGTACCAGCCCCAGCATTTT.

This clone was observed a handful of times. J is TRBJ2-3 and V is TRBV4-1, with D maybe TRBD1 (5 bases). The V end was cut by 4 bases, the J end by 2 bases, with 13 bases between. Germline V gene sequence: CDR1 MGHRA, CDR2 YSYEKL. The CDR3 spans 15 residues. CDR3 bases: TGCGCCAGCAGCCCACTCCCGGACACCACAGATACGCAGTATTTT. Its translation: CASSPLPDTTDTQYF.

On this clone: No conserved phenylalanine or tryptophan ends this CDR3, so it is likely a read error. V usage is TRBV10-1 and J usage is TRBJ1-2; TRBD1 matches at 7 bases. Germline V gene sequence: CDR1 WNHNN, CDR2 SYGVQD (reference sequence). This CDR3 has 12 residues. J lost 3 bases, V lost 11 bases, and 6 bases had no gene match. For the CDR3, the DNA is TGCGCCCGTGACAGGGACCACTATGGCTACACCCTC. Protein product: CARDRDHYGYTL.

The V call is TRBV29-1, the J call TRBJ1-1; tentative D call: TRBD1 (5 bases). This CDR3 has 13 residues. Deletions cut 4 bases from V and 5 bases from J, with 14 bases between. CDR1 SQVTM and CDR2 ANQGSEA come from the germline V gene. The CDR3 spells CSVGGRAGTEAFF. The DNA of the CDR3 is TGCAGCGTTGGGGGGAGGGCCGGGACTGAAGCTTTCTTT.

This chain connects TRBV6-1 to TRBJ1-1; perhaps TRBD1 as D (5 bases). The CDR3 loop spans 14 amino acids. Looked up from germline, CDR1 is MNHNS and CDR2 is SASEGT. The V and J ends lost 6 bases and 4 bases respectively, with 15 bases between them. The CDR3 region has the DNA TGTGCCAGCAGCGACGGGGGGAGAGGCACTGAAGCTTTCTTT. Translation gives CASSDGGRGTEAFF.

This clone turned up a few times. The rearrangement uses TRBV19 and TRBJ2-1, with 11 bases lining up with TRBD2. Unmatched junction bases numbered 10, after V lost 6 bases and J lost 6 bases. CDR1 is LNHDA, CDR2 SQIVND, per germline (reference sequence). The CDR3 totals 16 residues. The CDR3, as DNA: TGTGCCAGTAGCAAGAATAGCGGGGGGGTGGGCAATGAGCAGTTCTTC. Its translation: CASSKNSGGVGNEQFF.

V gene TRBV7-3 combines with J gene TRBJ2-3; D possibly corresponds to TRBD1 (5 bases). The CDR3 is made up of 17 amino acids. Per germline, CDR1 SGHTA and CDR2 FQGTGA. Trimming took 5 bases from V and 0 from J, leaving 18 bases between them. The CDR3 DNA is TGTGCCAGCAGCCCAATTAGGGGATTACCCAGCACAGATACGCAGTATTTT. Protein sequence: CASSPIRGLPSTDTQYF.

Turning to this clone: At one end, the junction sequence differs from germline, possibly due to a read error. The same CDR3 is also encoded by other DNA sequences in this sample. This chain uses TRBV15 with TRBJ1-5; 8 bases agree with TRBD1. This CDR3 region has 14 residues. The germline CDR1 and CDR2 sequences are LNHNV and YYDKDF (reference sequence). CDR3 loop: CATATQGGNQPQHF. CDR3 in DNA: TGCGCCACCGCCACACAGGGGGGGAATCAGCCCCAGCATTTT.

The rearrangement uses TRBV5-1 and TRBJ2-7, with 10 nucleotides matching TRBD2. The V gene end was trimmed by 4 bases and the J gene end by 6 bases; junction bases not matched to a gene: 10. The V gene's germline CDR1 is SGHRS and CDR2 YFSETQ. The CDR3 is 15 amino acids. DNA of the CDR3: TGCGCCAGCAGCCCCACTAGCGGGGCTCCCCTCGAGCAGTACTTC. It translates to CASSPTSGAPLEQYF.